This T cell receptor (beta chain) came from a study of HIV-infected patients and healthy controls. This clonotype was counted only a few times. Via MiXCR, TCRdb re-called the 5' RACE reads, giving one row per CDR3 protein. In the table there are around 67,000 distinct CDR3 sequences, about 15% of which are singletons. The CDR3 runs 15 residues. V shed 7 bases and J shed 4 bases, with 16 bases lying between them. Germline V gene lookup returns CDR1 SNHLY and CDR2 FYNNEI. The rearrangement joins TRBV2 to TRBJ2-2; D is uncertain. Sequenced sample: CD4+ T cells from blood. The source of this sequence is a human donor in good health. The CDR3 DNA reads TGTGCCAGCACCGGCAGGACGGCTTCCACCGGGGAGCTGTTTTTT. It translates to CASTGRTASTGELFF.